This entry features one T cell receptor beta chain sequence. Assay used: immunoSEQ multiplex PCR; TCRdb lists only in-frame clones, some missing. The sample consists of around 130,000 clones, just over 75% of them appearing once. This record comes from a study of blood T cell repertoires in COVID-19. Germline V gene sequence: CDR1 LNHDA, CDR2 SQIVND (reference sequence). The ends lost 7 bases at V and 3 bases at J; junction bases unmatched: 9. This CDR3 spans 16 amino acids. V and J are TRBV19 and TRBJ2-4; 10 nucleotides line up with TRBD1. The specimen was peripheral blood. This receptor was identified in a human donor in a cohort sampled during active COVID-19. The CDR3 spells CASTPDRGLDKNIQYF. The CDR3 DNA follows: TGTGCCAGTACCCCTGACAGGGGGCTCGACAAAAACATTCAGTACTTC. The variable domain in full, with the rest retrieved from reference TRBV19 and TRBJ2-4, is DGGITQSPKYLFRKEGQNVTLSCEQNLNHDAMYWYRQDPGQGLRLIYYSQIVNDFQKGDIAEGYSVSREKKESFPLTVTSAQKNPTAFYLCASTPDRGLDKNIQYFGAGTRLSVL.